These 6 T cell receptor beta chains came from one sample sequenced in a study of cytotoxic CD8 clonotypes in ibrutinib-treated CLL. Sequenced by immunoSEQ multiplex PCR; TCRdb stores in-frame clones only, minus some. This table has approximately 9,200 clones, less than 75% appearing once. The sequences come from PBMCs, collected before ibrutinib treatment. The origin of the receptors is a human donor with chronic lymphocytic leukemia.

This chain links TRBV2 with TRBJ2-5; D is uncertain. The V end lost 1 base, the J end lost 2 bases, and 5 bases lay between the germline ends. The CDR3 loop spans 13 amino acids. Germline loops: CDR1 SNHLY, CDR2 FYNNEI. CDR3 DNA: TGTGCCAGCAGTGAAGACCAGCAAGAGACCCAGTACTTC. Its protein is CASSEDQQETQYF.

The V gene is TRBV4-2, the J gene TRBJ2-7; 10 bases are a match to TRBD2. The germline gives CDR1 LGHNA, CDR2 YNFKEQ. This CDR3 spans 16 amino acids. V gave up 1 base and J gave up 6 bases; unmatched junction bases: 9. Written as DNA, the CDR3 is TGTGCCAGCAGCCAAGGTGCTAGCGGGAGTATCAGCGAGCAGTACTTC. This encodes CASSQGASGSISEQYF.

This clone appeared once. The chain links TRBV11-2 to TRBJ2-5; 8 bases are a match to TRBD1. The CDR3 extends over 15 amino acids. V lost 1 base to trimming and J lost 5 bases; unmatched junction nucleotides: 6. The V gene's germline CDR1 is SGHAT and CDR2 FQNNGV. CDR3 sequence (DNA): TGTGCCAGCAGCTTAGTCGGACAGGGAACGGAGACCCAGTACTTC. Translated: CASSLVGQGTETQYF.

The chain recombines TRBV4-1 with TRBJ1-1, with D perhaps TRBD1 (6 bases). Germline loops: CDR1 MGHRA, CDR2 YSYEKL. The length of the CDR3 is 13 residues. V was pared by 5 bases and J by 7 bases, with 14 bases between. DNA of the CDR3: TGCGCCAGCAGCACAACAGGGAGTAATGAAGCTTTCTTT. Translating it yields CASSTTGSNEAFF.

The chain is built from TRBV9 and TRBJ1-1, with D hard to call. The V and J ends lost 0 bases and 5 bases respectively, with 11 bases between them. Germline values: CDR1 SGDLS, CDR2 YYNGEE. The CDR3 spans 14 residues. CDR3 sequence (DNA): TGTGCCAGCAGCGTAGCGTCCAGGCTGACTGAAGCTTTCTTT. Residues: CASSVASRLTEAFF.

The gene calls are TRBV25-1 and TRBJ1-2; perhaps TRBD1 as D (5 bases). Per germline, CDR1 MGHDK and CDR2 SYGVNS. Deletions cut 3 bases from V and 3 bases from J, with 11 bases between. The CDR3 spans 14 residues. The CDR3 DNA reads TGTGCCAGCAGTGATGACAGATCCTACTATGGCTACACCTTC. Protein product: CASSDDRSYYGYTF.